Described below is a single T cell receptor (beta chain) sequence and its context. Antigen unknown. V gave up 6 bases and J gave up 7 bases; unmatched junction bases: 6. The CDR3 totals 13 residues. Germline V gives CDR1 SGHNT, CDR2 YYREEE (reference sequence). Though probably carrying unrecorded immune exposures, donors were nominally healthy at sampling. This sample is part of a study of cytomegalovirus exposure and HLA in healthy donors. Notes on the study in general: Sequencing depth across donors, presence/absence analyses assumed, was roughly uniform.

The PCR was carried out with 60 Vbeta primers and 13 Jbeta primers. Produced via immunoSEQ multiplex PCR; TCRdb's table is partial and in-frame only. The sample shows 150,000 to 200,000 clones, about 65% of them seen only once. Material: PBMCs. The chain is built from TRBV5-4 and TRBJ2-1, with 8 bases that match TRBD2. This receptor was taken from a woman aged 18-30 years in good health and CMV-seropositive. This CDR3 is CASISGNENEQFF. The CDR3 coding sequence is TGTGCCAGCATTAGCGGGAATGAGAATGAGCAGTTCTTC.